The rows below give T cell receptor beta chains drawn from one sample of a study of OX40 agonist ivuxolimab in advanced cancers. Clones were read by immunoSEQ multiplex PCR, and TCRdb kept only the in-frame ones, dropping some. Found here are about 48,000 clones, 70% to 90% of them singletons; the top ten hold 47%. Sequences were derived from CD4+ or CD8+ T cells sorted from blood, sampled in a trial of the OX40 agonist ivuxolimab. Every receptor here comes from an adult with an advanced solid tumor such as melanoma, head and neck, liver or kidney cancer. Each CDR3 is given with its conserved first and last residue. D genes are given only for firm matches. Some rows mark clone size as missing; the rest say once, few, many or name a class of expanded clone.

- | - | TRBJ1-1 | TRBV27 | TGTGCCAGCAGTTTTACGGGGTCAAACACTGAAGCTTTCTTT | CASSFTGSNTEAFF
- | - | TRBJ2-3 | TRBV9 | TGTGCCAGCAGCCAGAGCGGGCCTAGCACAGATACGCAGTATTTT | CASSQSGPSTDTQYF
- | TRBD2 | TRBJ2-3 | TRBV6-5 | TGTGCCAGCAGGGACCTAGCGGGGATCACAGATACGCAGTATTTT | CASRDLAGITDTQYF
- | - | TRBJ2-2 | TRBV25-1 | TGTGCCAGCAGTGAACGCTCGGCCGGGGAGCTGTTTTTT | CASSERSAGELFF
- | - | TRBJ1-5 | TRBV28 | TGTGCCAGCGGTGATTTTAGCAATCAGCCCCAGCATTTT | CASGDFSNQPQHF
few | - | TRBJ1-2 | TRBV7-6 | TGTGCCAGCAGCCAAGCCGGGATTGGGACCTTC | CASSQAGIGTF
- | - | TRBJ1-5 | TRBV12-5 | TGTGCTAGTGGTTGGGGGAATCAGCCCCAGCATTTT | CASGWGNQPQHF
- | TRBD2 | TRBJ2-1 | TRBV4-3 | TGCGCCAGCAGCCAACAGATAGCGGGGGGTTCGTACAATGAGCAGTTCTTC | CASSQQIAGGSYNEQFF
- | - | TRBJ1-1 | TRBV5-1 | TGCGCCAGCATCCTTCACCCGGGACGGGTGAACACTGAAGCTTTCTTT | CASILHPGRVNTEAFF
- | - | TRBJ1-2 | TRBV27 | TGTGCCAGCAGTCCAACCTCCCCCCTTCTGAGAGGCTACACCTTC | CASSPTSPLLRGYTF
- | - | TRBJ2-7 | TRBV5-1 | TGCGCCAGCAGCTTGGCCCCAGTCTACGAGCAGTACTTC | CASSLAPVYEQYF
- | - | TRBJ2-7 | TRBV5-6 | TGTGCCAGCAGCTTGGAGGGTGTCTACGAGCAGTACTTC | CASSLEGVYEQYF
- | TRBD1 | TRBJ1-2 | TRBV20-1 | TGCAGTGGGCAGGGGGCTCCTGGCTACACCTTC | CSGQGAPGYTF
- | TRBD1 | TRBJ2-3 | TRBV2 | TGTGCCAGCAGTGAAATACGGACAGGGAGCACAGATACGCAGTATTTT | CASSEIRTGSTDTQYF
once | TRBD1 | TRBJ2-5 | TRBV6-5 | TGTGCCAGCAGTTACGGGACAGGCGGGACCCAGTACTTC | CASSYGTGGTQYF
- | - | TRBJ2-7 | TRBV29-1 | TGCAGCGTTGAAGATGACAGCCCCTACGAGCAGTACTTC | CSVEDDSPYEQYF
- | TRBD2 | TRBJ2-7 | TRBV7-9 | TGTGCCAGCAGCTCCTATAGCGGGGGGGCGATCGAGCAGTACTTC | CASSSYSGGAIEQYF
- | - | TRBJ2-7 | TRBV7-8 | TGTGCCACCACTCAAGACCCTTACTACGAGCAGTACTTC | CATTQDPYYEQYF
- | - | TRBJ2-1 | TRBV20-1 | TGCAGTGCCCCCTTTTACAATGAGCAGTTCTTC | CSAPFYNEQFF
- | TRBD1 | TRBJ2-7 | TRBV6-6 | TGTGCCAGCTTAGGTTGGACGGACAGGGGGACCTACGAGCAGTACTTC | CASLGWTDRGTYEQYF
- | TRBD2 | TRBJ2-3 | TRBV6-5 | TGTGCCAGCAGAGGGACTAGCGCTAGCACAGATACGCAGTATTTT | CASRGTSASTDTQYF
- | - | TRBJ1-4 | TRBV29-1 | TGCAGCGCGGGGGGGAGTTCAACTAATGAAAAACTGTTTTTT | CSAGGSSTNEKLFF
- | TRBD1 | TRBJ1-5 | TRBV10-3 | TGTGCCATCAGTGCTGATTGGGGACAGGGGAATCAGCCCCAGCATTTT | CAISADWGQGNQPQHF
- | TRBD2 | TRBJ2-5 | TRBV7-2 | TGTGCCAGCAGCCCGCCCTTTCTAGCGGCCCCTACTCAGTACTTC | CASSPPFLAAPTQYF
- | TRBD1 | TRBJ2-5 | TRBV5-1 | TGCGCCAGCAGCTGGACAGGAGGTAACCAAGAGACCCAGTACTTC | CASSWTGGNQETQYF
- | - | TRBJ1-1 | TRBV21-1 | TGTGCCAGCAGCAAAGCTTGGGGGGATCTGACTGAAGCTTTCTTT | CASSKAWGDLTEAFF
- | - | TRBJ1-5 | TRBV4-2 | TGTGCCAGCAGCCAAGTGTCAGGGGCCAATCAGCCCCAGCATTTT | CASSQVSGANQPQHF
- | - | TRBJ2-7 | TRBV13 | TGTGCCAGCAGCCCCCGAGGCTCTGAGCAGTACTTC | CASSPRGSEQYF
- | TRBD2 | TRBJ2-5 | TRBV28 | TGTGCCAGCACCCGAGGGAGGGTAGCGGGGGGGCAAGAGACCCAGTACTTC | CASTRGRVAGGQETQYF
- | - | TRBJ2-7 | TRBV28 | TGTGCCAGCAGCCGCTACGAGCAGTACTTC | CASSRYEQYF
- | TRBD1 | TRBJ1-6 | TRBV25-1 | TGTGCCAGCAGTGAATCCGCGACAGGGAATTCACCCCTCCACTTT | CASSESATGNSPLHF
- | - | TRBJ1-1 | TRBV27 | TGTGCCAGCAGTCCGTCTCCGGGGAGTGATACTGAAGCTTTCTTT | CASSPSPGSDTEAFF
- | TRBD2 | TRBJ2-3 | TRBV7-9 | TGTGCCAGCAGCTCGGGACTATCAAGTGCGCAGTATTTT | CASSSGLSSAQYF
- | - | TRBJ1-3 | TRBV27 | TGTGCCAGCAGTTTATCCAGGGTACCTGGAAACACCATATATTTT | CASSLSRVPGNTIYF
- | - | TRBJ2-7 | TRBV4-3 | TGCGCCAGCAGCCAGTCATGGGGGGGGCTATACGAGCAGTACTTC | CASSQSWGGLYEQYF
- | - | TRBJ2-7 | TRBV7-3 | TGTGCCAGCAGCTTATCCTTAGCGAGCGAGCAGTACTTC | CASSLSLASEQYF
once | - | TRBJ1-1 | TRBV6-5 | TGTGCCAGCAGCTGGGGAATGAACACTGAAGCTTTCTTT | CASSWGMNTEAFF
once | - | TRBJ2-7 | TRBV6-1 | TGTGCCAGCAGTTCGTTTATACCAGCTAGGGAGCAGTACTTC | CASSSFIPAREQYF
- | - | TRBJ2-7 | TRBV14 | TGTGCCAGCAGCCAAGGGTGGGAGCAGTACTTC | CASSQGWEQYF
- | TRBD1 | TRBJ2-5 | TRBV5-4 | TGTGCCAGCCGTCTCAAGGGGGCCGTAGGGACCCAGTACTTC | CASRLKGAVGTQYF
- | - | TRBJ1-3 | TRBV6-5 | TGTGCCAGTTACACGCCGGGGGGCTCTGGAAACACCATATATTTT | CASYTPGGSGNTIYF
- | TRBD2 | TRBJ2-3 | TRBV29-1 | TGCAGCGTTGAAGATCCTGCGGGGGGGCCGCCAGATACGCAGTATTTT | CSVEDPAGGPPDTQYF
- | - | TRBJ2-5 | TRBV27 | TGTGCCAGCAGTTCAAAGTTTGGGCAGGGGCAGTACTTC | CASSSKFGQGQYF
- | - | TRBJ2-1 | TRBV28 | TGTGCCAGCACCTTGCTAGCTGTCAGCTCCTACAATGAGCAGTTCTTC | CASTLLAVSSYNEQFF
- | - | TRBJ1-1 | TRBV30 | TGTGCCGAAGTCCGGGGTGAGAAGACTGAAGCTTTCTTT | CAEVRGEKTEAFF
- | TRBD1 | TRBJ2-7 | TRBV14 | TGTGCCAGCAGCACCCCGGACAGGGCTTACGAGCAGTACTTC | CASSTPDRAYEQYF
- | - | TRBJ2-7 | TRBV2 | TGTGCCAGGCGACAGGAGTCCTACGAGCAGTACTTC | CARRQESYEQYF